What follows are 17 T cell receptor beta chains derived from one specimen sequenced in a study of tumour-infiltrating T cells in Burkitt lymphoma. TCRdb's copy holds only in-frame clones and misses some; the assay was immunoSEQ multiplex PCR. The table includes more than 8,500 clones, about two thirds detected once. Material: tumor tissue. These TCRs come from a human donor with diffuse large B-cell lymphoma.

The chain carries TRBV5-1 and TRBJ2-1, with unresolved D. The length of the CDR3 is 12 residues. Trimming stripped 5 bases from V and 6 bases from J, with 9 bases between. Germline lookup yields CDR1 SGHRS and CDR2 YFSETQ. The CDR3 region is CASRPDVNEQFF. As DNA, the CDR3 is TGCGCCAGCAGACCGGACGTCAATGAGCAGTTCTTC.

This clone was counted a few times. The rearrangement uses TRBV5-1 and TRBJ1-2; a weak D match, TRBD1 (5 bases). The CDR3 spans 16 residues. Trimming cost V 2 bases and J 3 bases, with 17 bases left between them. CDR1 and CDR2 (germline): SGHRS, YFSETQ. For the CDR3, the DNA is TGCGCCAGCAGCTTCCTCCCTCGGGGAGGGGACTATGGCTACACCTTC. Protein sequence: CASSFLPRGGDYGYTF.

The V gene is TRBV5-4, the J gene TRBJ1-1; 11 nucleotides line up with TRBD1. V lost 4 bases and J lost 6; bases outside the gene matches: 8. The CDR3 has 15 residues. Germline CDR1 reads SGHNT; CDR2 reads YYREEE (reference sequence). CDR3 nucleotides: TGTGCCAGCAGCGGTAGGGACAGGGGGTCATCTGAAGCTTTCTTT. It yields the protein CASSGRDRGSSEAFF. Combining the CDR3 with reference TRBV5-4 and TRBJ1-1 gives the whole variable domain ETGVTQSPTHLIKTRGQQVTLRCSSQSGHNTVSWYQQALGQGPQFIFQYYREEENGRGNFPPRFSGLQFPNYSSELNVNALELDDSALYLCASSGRDRGSSEAFFGQGTRLTVV.

The chain links TRBV19 to TRBJ2-3; the D is unclear. The germline CDR1 and CDR2 sequences are LNHDA and SQIVND (reference sequence). V shed 3 bases and J shed 8 bases, with 12 bases lying between them. This CDR3 is 13 amino acids long. The CDR3 DNA reads as TGTGCCAGTAGTATCGCCGCTCGAGGTACGCAGTATTTT. As protein: CASSIAARGTQYF.

This clone is categorized as medium-sized (0.01 to 0.1%). This chain uses TRBV6-5 with TRBJ2-5, with D possibly TRBD2 on 6 matching bases. Germline CDR1 reads MNHEY; CDR2 reads SVGAGI. This CDR3 contains 16 residues. Trimming left V 0 bases short and J 4 bases short, with 15 bases between. In nucleotides, the CDR3 is TGTGCCAGCAGTTACTCGCCGACTAGACCCGGAGAGACCCAGTACTTC. Its translation is CASSYSPTRPGETQYF.

This chain links TRBV27 with TRBJ1-1; unclear D gene. The CDR3 totals 15 residues. Germline V gives CDR1 MNHEY, CDR2 SMNVEV (reference sequence). V was trimmed by 4 bases and J by 6 bases, leaving 18 bases between them. The CDR3 coding sequence is TGTGCCAGCAGTTCAATACCCCTCAGGCGGTCTGAAGCTTTCTTT. Protein: CASSSIPLRRSEAFF.

This clone showed up just once. This chain uses TRBV15 with TRBJ1-2; D perhaps matches TRBD1 (6 bases). CDR3 length equals 15 residues. V lost 5 bases and J lost 0, with 13 bases in between. In germline, CDR1 is LNHNV, CDR2 YYDKDF (reference sequence). The CDR3 reads CATSPWGQTNYGYTF. CDR3 sequence (DNA): TGTGCCACCAGCCCTTGGGGGCAGACTAACTATGGCTACACCTTC.

The V call is TRBV5-1, the J call TRBJ2-2; 8 bases map to TRBD1. From germline, CDR1 is SGHRS and CDR2 YFSETQ. V lost 5 bases and J lost 7; bases outside the gene matches: 4. This CDR3 is 13 amino acids long. The CDR3 region is CASSWTGFGELFF. The CDR3 DNA follows: TGCGCCAGCAGTTGGACAGGGTTCGGGGAGCTGTTTTTT.

The V and J genes are TRBV2 and TRBJ2-6, with D uncertain. V lost 4 bases to trimming and J lost 1 base, with 5 bases between them. Germline V gene data show CDR1 as SNHLY and CDR2 as FYNNEI. This CDR3 has 14 residues. CDR3 nucleotide sequence: TGTGCCAGCAGTGTCGGTTCTGGGGCCAACGTCCTGACTTTC. Encoded protein: CASSVGSGANVLTF.

This chain joins TRBV11-2 and TRBJ1-1; the D is unclear. The CDR3 spans 12 residues. Germline V lookup: CDR1 SGHAT, CDR2 FQNNGV. Trimming removed 1 base at V and 5 bases at J, with 5 bases between. CDR3 coding DNA: TGTGCCAGCAGCTTAGTACAGACTGAAGCTTTCTTT. Its translation: CASSLVQTEAFF.

CDR3 nucleotide sequence: TGTGCCAGCAGCTTAGGTGGGGGCCGGTATGGCTACACCTTC. Translated, it gives CASSLGGGRYGYTF. The J gene is TRBJ1-2, the V gene TRBV11-1; perhaps TRBD1 as D (6 bases). Between the trimmed V and J ends, which lost 1 base and 5 bases, there was a span of 11 bases. This CDR3 has 14 amino acids. The germline V gene encodes CDR1 SGHAT and CDR2 FQDESV (reference sequence).

This clone was detected only a few times. The rearrangement uses TRBV5-4 and TRBJ1-2; D unresolved. The germline V gene encodes CDR1 SGHNT and CDR2 YYREEE (reference sequence). This CDR3 region has 12 residues. The V end lost 5 bases, the J end lost 2 bases, and 7 bases lay between the germline ends. In nucleotides, the CDR3 is TGTGCCAGCAGGGAGCAGAACTATGGCTACACCTTC. Translating gives CASREQNYGYTF.

The chain couples TRBV5-1 to TRBJ1-5; unclear D gene. V lost 4 bases to trimming and J lost 8 bases, with 13 bases between them. The CDR3 runs 13 residues. In germline, CDR1 is SGHRS, CDR2 YFSETQ. CDR3 residues: CASSADRFEPQHF. The DNA of the CDR3 is TGCGCCAGCAGCGCCGACCGATTTGAGCCCCAGCATTTT.

This clone was seen a handful of times. The CDR3 loop is CASSESSGNTIYF. As DNA, the CDR3 is TGCGCCAGCAGTGAGAGCTCTGGAAACACCATATATTTT. J is TRBJ1-3 and V is TRBV10-2; no reliable D call. This CDR3 spans 13 amino acids. The V gene lost 2 bases and the J gene lost 0 bases, with 2 bases spanning the gap. Germline V gene lookup returns CDR1 WSHSY and CDR2 SAAADI.

The V gene is TRBV19, the J gene TRBJ1-1; TRBD1 matches at 9 bases. The CDR3 covers 15 residues. V dropped 8 bases and J dropped 2; count of bases not matched to a gene: 9. CDR1 and CDR2 (germline): LNHDA, SQIVND (reference sequence). CDR3 residues: CASSGRTGVNTEAFF. CDR3 nucleotides: TGTGCCAGTTCTGGCCGGACAGGGGTCAACACTGAAGCTTTCTTT.

The rearrangement links TRBV7-8 to TRBJ1-2; D not certain. CDR3 length equals 13 residues. Germline CDR1 and CDR2: SGHVS and FQNEAQ. Deletions cut 1 base from V and 2 bases from J, with 5 bases between. The CDR3 nucleotides are TGTGCCAGCAGCTTAGTGGGGAACTATGGCTACACCTTC. The encoded protein is CASSLVGNYGYTF. Full variable domain (remainder filled in from reference TRBV7-8 and TRBJ1-2): GAGVSQSPRYKVAKRGQDVALRCDPISGHVSLFWYQQALGQGPEFLTYFQNEAQLDKSGLPSDRFFAERPEGSVSTLKIQRTQQEDSAVYLCASSLVGNYGYTFGSGTRLTVV.

This rearrangement joins TRBV5-1 to TRBJ1-1; 8 bases agree with TRBD1. The germline V gene encodes CDR1 SGHRS and CDR2 YFSETQ. V shed 0 bases, J shed 7 bases, and the junction held 5 bases outside the gene matches. The CDR3 loop spans 14 amino acids. CDR3 in amino acids: CASSLAGGGSEAFF. The DNA of the CDR3 is TGCGCCAGCAGCTTGGCAGGGGGCGGAAGTGAAGCTTTCTTT.